These 9 T cell receptor beta chains share one sample of origin, sequenced in a study of blood T cell repertoires in COVID-19. Using immunoSEQ multiplex PCR, the repertoire was profiled, and TCRdb retains in-frame clones only, with some absent. The data hold about 39,000 clones, with 90% to 95% observed a single time. Sequenced material: peripheral blood. The receptors come from a man aged 50 to 60 with active COVID-19.

The J gene is TRBJ2-2, the V gene TRBV7-3; 9 nucleotides line up with TRBD1. The V segment lost 5 bases and the J segment 1 base; nucleotides outside the gene matches: 2. The CDR3 extends over 15 amino acids. Germline CDR1 SGHTA, CDR2 FQGTGA. The chain's CDR3 is CASSPGQGNTGELFF. CDR3 sequence (DNA): TGTGCCAGCAGCCCGGGACAGGGGAACACCGGGGAGCTGTTTTTT.

This clone has only one observation. This sequence joins TRBV30 and TRBJ2-1; D perhaps matches TRBD2 (7 bases). The V end lost 4 bases, the J end lost 7 bases, and 17 bases lay between the germline ends. CDR1 is GTSNPN and CDR2 is SVGIG in the germline V gene (reference sequence). This CDR3 region has 14 residues. DNA for the CDR3: TGTGCCTGGAACACTGGGGGGGGGCATAATGAGCAGTTCTTC. It yields the protein CAWNTGGGHNEQFF.

The CDR3 protein is CASSYSGRQETQYF. For the CDR3, the DNA is TGTGCCAGCAGTTACTCGGGCAGGCAAGAGACCCAGTACTTC. The V and J genes are TRBV6-5 and TRBJ2-5; no reliable D call. Per germline, CDR1 MNHEY and CDR2 SVGAGI. V was pared by 0 bases and J by 2 bases, with 7 bases between. This CDR3 spans 14 amino acids.

The chain recombines TRBV12-3 or TRBV12-4 with TRBJ1-1, with TRBD1 identical over 7 bases. The CDR3 has 13 residues. The V and J ends lost 3 bases and 8 bases, in that order; junction bases with no gene match: 6. CDR3 DNA: TGTGCCAGCAGTTTCGGACAGGTCGGGGAAGCTTTCTTT. Protein: CASSFGQVGEAFF.

The chain recombines TRBV2 with TRBJ1-2; 7 bases are shared with TRBD1. The CDR3 loop spans 13 amino acids. With V trimmed by 6 bases and J by 2 bases, 3 bases remained unmatched. Looked up from germline, CDR1 is SNHLY and CDR2 is FYNNEI. The CDR3 protein is CASSPDRNYGYTF. CDR3 in DNA: TGTGCCAGCAGCCCGGACAGGAACTATGGCTACACCTTC.

This chain links TRBV6-5 with TRBJ2-7; TRBD1 matches 8 bases. The V gene end was trimmed by 7 bases and the J gene end by 2 bases; junction bases not matched to a gene: 10. Per the germline V gene, CDR1 is MNHEY and CDR2 is SVGAGI. This CDR3 has 15 residues. CDR3 in amino acids: CASKVGTGQTYEQYF. The CDR3 DNA sequence: TGTGCCAGCAAGGTTGGGACAGGACAAACCTACGAGCAGTACTTC.

The chain uses TRBV2 and TRBJ1-2; no clear D gene. Germline V gives CDR1 SNHLY, CDR2 FYNNEI. V was clipped by 4 bases and J by 2 bases, with 5 bases between them. CDR3 length: 12 residues. Written as DNA, the CDR3 is TGTGCCAGCAGTGCTAGGAACTATGGCTACACCTTC. As protein: CASSARNYGYTF.

V usage is TRBV4-1 and J usage is TRBJ1-4; tentatively, D is TRBD1 (6 bases). V shed 1 base and J shed 5 bases, with 17 bases lying between them. CDR1 is MGHRA and CDR2 is YSYEKL in the germline V gene. This CDR3 contains 17 residues. CDR3 in amino acids: CASSQVFPGRGNEKLFF. The DNA of the CDR3 is TGCGCCAGCAGCCAAGTTTTCCCAGGGAGGGGGAATGAAAAACTGTTTTTT.

The gene calls are TRBV5-5 and TRBJ2-1; D is possibly TRBD1 (5 bases). CDR1 and CDR2 (germline): SGHKS, YYEKEE (reference sequence). The V gene lost 6 bases and the J gene lost 6 bases, with 13 bases spanning the gap. The CDR3 contains 13 residues. CDR3 region: CASIRAASNEQFF. DNA of the CDR3: TGTGCCAGCATCAGGGCGGCCTCCAATGAGCAGTTCTTC.